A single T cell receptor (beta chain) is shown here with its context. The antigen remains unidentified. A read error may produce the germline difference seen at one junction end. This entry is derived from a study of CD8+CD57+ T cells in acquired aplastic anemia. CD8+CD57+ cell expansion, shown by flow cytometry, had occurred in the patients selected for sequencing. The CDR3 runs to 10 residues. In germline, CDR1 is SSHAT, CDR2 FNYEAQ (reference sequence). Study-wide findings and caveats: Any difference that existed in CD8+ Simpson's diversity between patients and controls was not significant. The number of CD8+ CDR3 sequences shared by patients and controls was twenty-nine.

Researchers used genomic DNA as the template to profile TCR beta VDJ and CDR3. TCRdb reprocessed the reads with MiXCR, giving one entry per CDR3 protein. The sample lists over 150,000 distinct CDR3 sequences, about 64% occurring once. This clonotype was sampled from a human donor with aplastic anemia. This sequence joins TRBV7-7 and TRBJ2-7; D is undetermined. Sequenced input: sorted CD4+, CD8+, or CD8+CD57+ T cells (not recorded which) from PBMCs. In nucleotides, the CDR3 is TGTGCTAGCAGCTTACACGAGCAGTACTTC. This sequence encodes CASSLHEQYF.